This T cell receptor (beta chain) comes out of a study of beta chain features in type 1 diabetes. In the study overall: Age, gender, cell numbers and subset yield matched between patients and controls.

Findings and caveats of the study: Healthy donors had naive, central memory and Treg TCRB repertoires that appeared less similar than those seen among patients. In all four CD4+ subsets, TCRB CDR3 length was significantly, moderately reduced in type 1 diabetes.

cDNA synthesis used the whole RNA isolate, giving expressed TCRB sequences. Sequencing used immunoSEQ multiplex PCR; TCRdb keeps in-frame clones, though not all of them. The sample holds around 360,000 clones, roughly 13% seen once. This clone came up a few times. Its antigen is currently unknown. Germline is not matched at one junction end, which may reflect a read error. Germline CDR1 is SEHNR and CDR2 is FQNEAQ (reference sequence). This CDR3 is 11 amino acids long. The TCR comes from a woman aged 18-35 years with type 1 diabetes. The V call is TRBV7-9, the J call TRBJ2-7; 7 bases are a match to TRBD2. The source material was naive CD4+ T cells from blood. The CDR3 DNA is TGTGCCAGCAGCCGAGAGCGGGGTTGGGTGTTC. This gives the protein CASSRERGWVF.